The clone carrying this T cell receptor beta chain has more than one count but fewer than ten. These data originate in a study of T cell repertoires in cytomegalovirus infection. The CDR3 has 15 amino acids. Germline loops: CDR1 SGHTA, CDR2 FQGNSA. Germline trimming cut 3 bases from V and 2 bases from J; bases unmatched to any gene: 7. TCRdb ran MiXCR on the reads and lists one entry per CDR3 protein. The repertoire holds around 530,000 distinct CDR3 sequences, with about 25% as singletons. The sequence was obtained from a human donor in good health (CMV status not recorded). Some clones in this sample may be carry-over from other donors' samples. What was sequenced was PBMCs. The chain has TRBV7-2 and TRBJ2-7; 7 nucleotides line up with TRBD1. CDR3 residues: CASSLVTGITYEQYF. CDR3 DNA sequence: TGTGCCAGCAGCTTGGTGACAGGGATAACCTACGAGCAGTACTTC.